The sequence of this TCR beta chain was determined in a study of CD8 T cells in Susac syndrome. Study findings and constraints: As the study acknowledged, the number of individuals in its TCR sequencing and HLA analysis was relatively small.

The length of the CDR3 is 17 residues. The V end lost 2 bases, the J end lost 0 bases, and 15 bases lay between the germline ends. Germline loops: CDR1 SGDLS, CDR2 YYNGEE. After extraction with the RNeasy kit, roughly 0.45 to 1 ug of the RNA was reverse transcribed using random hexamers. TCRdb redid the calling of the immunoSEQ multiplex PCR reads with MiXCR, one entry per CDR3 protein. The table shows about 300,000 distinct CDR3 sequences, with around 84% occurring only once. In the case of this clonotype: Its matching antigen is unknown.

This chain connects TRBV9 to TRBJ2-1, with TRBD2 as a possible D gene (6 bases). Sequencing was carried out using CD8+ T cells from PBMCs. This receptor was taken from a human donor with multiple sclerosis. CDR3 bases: TGTGCCAGCAGCGTCGCCGGGAGCCCGAGCTCCTACAATGAGCAGTTCTTC. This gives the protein CASSVAGSPSSYNEQFF.